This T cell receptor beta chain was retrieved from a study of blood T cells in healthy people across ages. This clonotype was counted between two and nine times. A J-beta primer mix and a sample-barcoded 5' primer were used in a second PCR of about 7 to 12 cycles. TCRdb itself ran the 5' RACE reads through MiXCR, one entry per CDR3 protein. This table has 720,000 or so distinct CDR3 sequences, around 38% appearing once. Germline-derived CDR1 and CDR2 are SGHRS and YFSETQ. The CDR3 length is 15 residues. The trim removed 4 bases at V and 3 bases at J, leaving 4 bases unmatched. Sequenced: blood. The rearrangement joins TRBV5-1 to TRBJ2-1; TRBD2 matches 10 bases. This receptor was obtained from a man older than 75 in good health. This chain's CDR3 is CASSRGLANYNEQFF. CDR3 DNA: TGCGCCAGCAGCAGGGGACTAGCGAACTACAATGAGCAGTTCTTC.